A selection of T cell receptor beta chains follows, all from one sample in a study of blood T cell repertoires in COVID-19. Libraries were prepared by immunoSEQ multiplex PCR; TCRdb keeps only in-frame clonotypes and omits some of them. There are about 270,000 clones in the sample; less than 95% occur only once, and approximately 3% lies in the top ten. Sample: PBMCs or T cells enriched from blood (not recorded which). The origin of the receptors is a middle-aged man who had been exposed to COVID-19. CDR3s include the opening cysteine and the closing phenylalanine or tryptophan. D genes are given only for firm matches. Only part of the rows carry a size: once, few, many, or a class if the clone is expanded.

d_gene	v_gene	abundance	j_gene	CDR3nt	CDR3aa
TRBD1	TRBV27	.	TRBJ1-2	TGTGCCAGCAGTTACGGACAGGGGGCTTACTATGGCTACACCTTC	CASSYGQGAYYGYTF
TRBD2	TRBV25-1	.	TRBJ2-2	TGTGCCAGCACTCGGACTAGCGGATACACCGGGGAGCTGTTTTTT	CASTRTSGYTGELFF
.	TRBV11-2	.	TRBJ1-1	TGTGCCAGCAGCCCGAGGGGGGGAAACACTGAAGCTTTCTTT	CASSPRGGNTEAFF
TRBD2	TRBV3-1/TRBV3-2	once	TRBJ2-1	TGTGCCAGCTTGACTAGCGGGAGAGACGAGCAGTTCTTC	CASLTSGRDEQFF
TRBD1	TRBV28	.	TRBJ2-7	TGTGCCAGCAGTTCACACCAAACAGGGGGCAACTACGAGCAGTACTTC	CASSSHQTGGNYEQYF
TRBD2	TRBV11-2	.	TRBJ2-7	TGTGCCAGCAGCAGACTAGCGGGTGGTGAGCAGTACTTC	CASSRLAGGEQYF
TRBD2	TRBV4-3	.	TRBJ2-1	TGCGCCAGCAGCCAAGTGGGGCTAGCGGGAAGCTCCTACAATGAGCAGTTCTTC	CASSQVGLAGSSYNEQFF
.	TRBV11-1	few	TRBJ2-3	TGTGCCAGCAGCTTAGAAGTGGCGGCTAGCACAGATACGCAGTATTTT	CASSLEVAASTDTQYF
TRBD1	TRBV19	.	TRBJ2-2	TGTGCCAGTAGTATGGGGCGAGGCAGGGGGCGAACCGGGGAGCTGTTTTTT	CASSMGRGRGRTGELFF
TRBD1	TRBV3-1/TRBV3-2	.	TRBJ2-7	TGTGCCAGCAGCCAAGCATGGACAGGGATTCGCGAGCAGTACTTC	CASSQAWTGIREQYF
.	TRBV5-1	.	TRBJ1-2	TGCGCCAGCAGCCACGGCCCCCAGCACGGAGAGAACTATGGCTACACCTTC	CASSHGPQHGENYGYTF
TRBD1	TRBV13	.	TRBJ2-3	TGTGCCAGCAGCTTAGAAGGGGGCGCCGAGTCCGTCGGTACAGATACGCAGTATTTT	CASSLEGGAESVGTDTQYF
TRBD1	TRBV11-3	.	TRBJ2-7	TGTGCCAGCAGCCAACCGGGACAGCTCTACGAGCAGTACTTC	CASSQPGQLYEQYF
.	TRBV28	.	TRBJ2-3	TGTGCCAGCAGTTTCGAAGCAAGCACAGATACGCAGTATTTT	CASSFEASTDTQYF
.	TRBV9	.	TRBJ2-7	TGTGCCAGCAGCGTAGGGGGGGTTGAAACCCACGAGCAGTACTTC	CASSVGGVETHEQYF
.	TRBV11-2	.	TRBJ1-1	TGTGCCAGCAGCTTAGTACAGGAAGCTTTCTTT	CASSLVQEAFF
TRBD2	TRBV9	.	TRBJ2-2	TGTGCCAGCAGCCCTCGGACTAGCGACACCGGGGAGCTGTTTTTT	CASSPRTSDTGELFF
.	TRBV6-5	.	TRBJ1-5	TGTGCCAGCAGTCCTGACAGAAGCAATCAGCCCCAGCATTTT	CASSPDRSNQPQHF